This T cell receptor beta chain stems from a study of blood T cells in healthy people across ages (dated by TCRdb to the mid-2010s). Regarding the research as a whole: Template switching captured roughly one uniquely barcoded TCR beta cDNA molecule per two T cells in model experiments. Age-related changes in TCR beta repertoire diversity were measured in the study by deep sequencing normalized with unique cDNA molecular identifiers. Donors were grouped into four age groups: young (average roughly 16 years), middle-aged (39), aged (about 59) and long-lived (around 80). Donors of different ages were randomly distributed across sequencing lanes to avoid experimental bias. Using the same blood draw, the study looked at two additional independent replicas of 1 million unique cDNA reads for two donors, one aged 18 to 29 and the other aged 80 or older.

A note on this clonotype: Its antigen remains undetermined. The input lacks base qualities; no much larger clone sits a single base away.

Overall results and qualifications from the work: Compared with the aged group, more naive CD4+ T cells, fewer expanded clones and increased TCR diversity were shown by the long-lived group, suggesting age selection. Because profiling used bulk unsorted PBMCs, naive and antigen-experienced compartments could not be compared conclusively. As age increased, observed TCR beta diversity per million T cells dropped in a roughly linear way, and a significant reduction was already evident by age 40. Donor CMV infection status was unknown, potentially confounding age-related changes in expanded clonotypes. Estimates of total diversity from one million sequenced T cells were regarded as lower bounds and underestimates. The percentage of naive T cells measured by flow cytometry correlated strongly with observed TCR beta diversity.

The germline V gene sets CDR1 to SGHTA and CDR2 to FQGNSA. The CDR3, cysteine through phenylalanine, is 15 amino acids long. Of all the DNA, just the CDR3 is kept, 45 bases in frame from base 1. V loses 4 bases at its end and J loses 4 bases; junction bases beyond the gene matches: 10. Library method: 5' RACE. TCRdb shows the sequencer as Illumina HiSeq 2500. A second about 7 to 12 cycle PCR used a sample-barcoded 5' primer and a J-beta primer mix. Each TCR beta cDNA molecule received a unique molecular identifier from a template-switch 5' adaptor carrying 12 random nucleotides. At least 2.5 million CDR3-containing paired-end reads were obtained from each sample. First-strand cDNA was synthesized from all RNA with the Mint cDNA synthesis kit, primed by a TRBC-specific oligonucleotide. After uracil-DNA glycosylase treatment, a first 18-cycle PCR used universal primers M1SS and BC2_uni_R on all cDNA. On the study's bioinformatics: Each sample was normalized by randomly selecting 1 million high-quality reads, each carrying a distinct molecular identifier. Instead of being binned into consensus sequences, reads that shared molecular identifiers were thrown out. MiTCR, with a Q25 quality threshold and the strictest error-elimination algorithm, was used for CDR3 identification, clonotype clustering and error correction. A nonparametric unseen species model using Euler transformation provided a lower-bound estimate of total TCR beta diversity. TCRdb ran its own pipeline on the public reads, namely fastp trimming at Q25 and MiXCR clone calling, and kept in-frame beta chains. Merged by CDR3 protein, the rows form single entries marked with the most common genes and DNA. These V and J calls originate from TCRdb's pipeline instead of the authors' own analysis. This sample gives about 1.5 million distinct CDR3 sequences in total; under 55% of them show up just once. The ten most abundant clones make up approximately 4.1% of the sample.

Systemically healthy Caucasian individuals from Russia, approximately 39 in total and aged about 6 to 90 years, were included as donors. Each donor gave 9 to 10 milliliters of peripheral blood, collected into EDTA-treated Vacutainer tubes. PBMCs were isolated by Ficoll-Paque density-gradient centrifugation, with at least 7 million obtained per sample. Trizol reagent was used to extract total RNA from the PBMCs, yielding at least 6 micrograms per sample. Naive CD45RAhigh/CD27high T cell percentages were measured by flow cytometry on a PBMC aliquot from every donor. The chain couples TRBV7-2 to TRBJ2-7, with 7 central nucleotides matching TRBD1. Material for sequencing was blood. This receptor was identified in a woman younger than 30 in good health. The nucleotide sequence is given as TGTGCCAGCAGCTCAGGTCCGGGACAGTCTTACGAGCAGTACTTC. Its protein reads: CASSSGPGQSYEQYF.